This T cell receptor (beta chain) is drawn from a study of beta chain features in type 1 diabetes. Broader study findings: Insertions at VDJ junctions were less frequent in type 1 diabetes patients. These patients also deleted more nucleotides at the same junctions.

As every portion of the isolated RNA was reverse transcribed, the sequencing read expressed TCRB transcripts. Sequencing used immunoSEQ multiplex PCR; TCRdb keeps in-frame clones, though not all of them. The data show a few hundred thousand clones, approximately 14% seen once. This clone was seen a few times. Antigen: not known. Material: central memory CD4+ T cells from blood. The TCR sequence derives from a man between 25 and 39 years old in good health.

The CDR3 DNA follows: TGTGCCAGTACTCTTGTGGTGGACAGGGTAAGTCTGCCTGAAGCTTTCTTT. It specifies CASTLVVDRVSLPEAFF. This chain uses TRBV19 with TRBJ1-1; 8 positions match TRBD1. With V trimmed by 7 bases and J by 6 bases, 19 bases remained unmatched. This CDR3 contains 17 residues. The germline CDR1 and CDR2 sequences are LNHDA and SQIVND (reference sequence).